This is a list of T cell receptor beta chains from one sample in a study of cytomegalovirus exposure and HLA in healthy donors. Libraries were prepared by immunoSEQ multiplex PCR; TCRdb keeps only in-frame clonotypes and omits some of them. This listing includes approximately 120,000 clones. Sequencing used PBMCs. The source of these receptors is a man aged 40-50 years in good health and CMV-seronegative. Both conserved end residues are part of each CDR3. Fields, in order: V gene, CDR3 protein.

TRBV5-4,CASSSTVPRGYTF
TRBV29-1,CSVGEGRGQGSYEQYF
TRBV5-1,CASSHTGTADYEQYF
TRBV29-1,CSVGTGGASNYGYTF
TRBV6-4,CASSPRPQETQYF
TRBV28,CASSPGGSTDTQYF
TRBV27,CATTGSGVNIQYF
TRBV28,CASSGGAGLLSYEQYF
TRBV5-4,CASSDTSSFRYEQYF
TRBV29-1,CSVEFSAGTEAFF
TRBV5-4,CASSSPPWDTTKDNYGYTF
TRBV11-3,CASSPGLAGTDTQYF
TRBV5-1,CASSLGTGGRNDEKLFF
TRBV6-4,CASSELPGVGYTF
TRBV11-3,CASSLGTGLQGEQFF
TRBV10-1,CASSQRGGCHYGYTF
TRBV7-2,CASSQGPYYEQYF
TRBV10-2,CASSDPDSWGYTF
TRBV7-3,CASTRYSGRVDNEQFF